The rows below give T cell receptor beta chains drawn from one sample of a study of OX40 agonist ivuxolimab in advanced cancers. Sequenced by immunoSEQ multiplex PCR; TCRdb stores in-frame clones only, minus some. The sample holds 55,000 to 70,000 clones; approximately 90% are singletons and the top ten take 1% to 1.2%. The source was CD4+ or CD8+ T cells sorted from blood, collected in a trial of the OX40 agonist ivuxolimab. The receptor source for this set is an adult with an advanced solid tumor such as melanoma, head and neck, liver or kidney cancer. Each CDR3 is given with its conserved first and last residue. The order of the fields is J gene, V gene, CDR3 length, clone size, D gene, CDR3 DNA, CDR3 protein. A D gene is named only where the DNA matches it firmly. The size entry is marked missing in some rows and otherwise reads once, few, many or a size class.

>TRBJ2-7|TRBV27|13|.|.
TGTGCCAGCAGTTTAGAGACAGGAGGCGCGCAGTACTTC
CASSLETGGAQYF
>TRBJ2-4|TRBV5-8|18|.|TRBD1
TGTGCCAGCAGCCCGACGTACTCAGGGGGCTCTCCCAAAAACATTCAGTACTTC
CASSPTYSGGSPKNIQYF
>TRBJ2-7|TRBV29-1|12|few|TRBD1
TGCAGCGCTCGACAGGGCTCCTACGAGCAGTACTTC
CSARQGSYEQYF
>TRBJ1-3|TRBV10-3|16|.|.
TGTGCCATCAGTGTGCAGAGGGGGGCTGCCGGAAACACCATATATTTT
CAISVQRGAAGNTIYF
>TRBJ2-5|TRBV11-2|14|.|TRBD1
TGTGCCAGCAGCCTACTACAGGGGCGGGAGACCCAGTACTTC
CASSLLQGRETQYF
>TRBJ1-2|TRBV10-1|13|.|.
TGCGCCAGCAGTGCCGAGATGTCCTATGGCTACACCTTC
CASSAEMSYGYTF
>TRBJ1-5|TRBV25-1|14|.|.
TGTGCCAGCAGTGTACAGGGTAGCAATCAGCCCCAGCATTTT
CASSVQGSNQPQHF
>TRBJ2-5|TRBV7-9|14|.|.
TGTGCCAGCAGCTTAGGGGTATTCCAAGAGACCCAGTACTTC
CASSLGVFQETQYF
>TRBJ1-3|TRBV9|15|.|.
TGTGCCAGCAGCGTAGGGATGGGATTCGGAAACACCATATATTTT
CASSVGMGFGNTIYF
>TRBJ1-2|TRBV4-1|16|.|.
TGCGCCAGCAGCCCGGGGACATCTGATATCTCCTATGGCTACACCTTC
CASSPGTSDISYGYTF
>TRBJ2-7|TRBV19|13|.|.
TGTGCCAGTTCTCGGACAGCTGCCTACGAGCAGTACTTC
CASSRTAAYEQYF
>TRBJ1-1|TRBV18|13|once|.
TGTGCCAGCTCAGCCATTTTCGGGGACGAAGCTTTCTTT
CASSAIFGDEAFF
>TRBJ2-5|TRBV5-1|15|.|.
TGCGCCAGCAGCTTGCACAGCCGATCCCAAGAGACCCAGTACTTC
CASSLHSRSQETQYF
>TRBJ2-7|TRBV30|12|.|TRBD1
TGTGCCTGGGGACAGGGGGCGCGCGAGCAGTACTTC
CAWGQGAREQYF
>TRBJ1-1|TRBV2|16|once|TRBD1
TGTGCCAGCAGTGACGGACAGGGGATACGTTCGACTGAAGCTTTCTTT
CASSDGQGIRSTEAFF
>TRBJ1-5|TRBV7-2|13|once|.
TGTGCCAGCAGCTTATTCAGCAATCAGCCCCAGCATTTT
CASSLFSNQPQHF
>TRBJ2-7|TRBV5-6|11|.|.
TGTGCCAGCAGCTTCAGCTACGAGCAGTACTTC
CASSFSYEQYF
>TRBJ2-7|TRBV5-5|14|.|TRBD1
TGTGCCAGCAGCCCGGGACAGAACTCCTACGAGCAGTACTTC
CASSPGQNSYEQYF
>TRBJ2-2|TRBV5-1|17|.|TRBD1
TGCGCCAGCAGCCCTAACACAGGGGGTAGGAACACCGGGGAGCTGTTTTTT
CASSPNTGGRNTGELFF
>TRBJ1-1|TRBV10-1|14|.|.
TGCGCCAGCAGTGAGTCAGGGAAGAACACTGAAGCTTTCTTT
CASSESGKNTEAFF
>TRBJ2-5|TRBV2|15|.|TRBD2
TGTGCCAGCAGTGAAGGCAGGACTAGTCGGGAGACCCAGTACTTC
CASSEGRTSRETQYF
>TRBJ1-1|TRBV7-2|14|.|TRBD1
TGTGCCAGCAGGCCACAGGGGAAGGTGGCTGAAGCTTTCTTT
CASRPQGKVAEAFF
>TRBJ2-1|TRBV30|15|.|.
TGTGCCTGGCGACGGACGGTGAGCTCCTACAATGAGCAGTTCTTC
CAWRRTVSSYNEQFF
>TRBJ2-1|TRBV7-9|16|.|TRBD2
TGTGCCAGCAGCTTAGTCTTAGCGGGGGGGAACAATGAGCAGTTCTTC
CASSLVLAGGNNEQFF
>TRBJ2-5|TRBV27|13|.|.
TGTGCCAGCAGTTTATCCGTAGCCGGGACCCAGTACTTC
CASSLSVAGTQYF
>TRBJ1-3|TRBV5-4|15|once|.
TGTGCCAGCAGCTTGGGGGACCGACCTGGAAACACCATATATTTT
CASSLGDRPGNTIYF
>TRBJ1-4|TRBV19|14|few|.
TGTGCCAGTAGTATTCACGGAGCTAATGAAAAACTGTTTTTT
CASSIHGANEKLFF
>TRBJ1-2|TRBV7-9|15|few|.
TGTGCCAGCAGCCGCCCCAGTGGGGCACACTATGGCTACACCTTC
CASSRPSGAHYGYTF
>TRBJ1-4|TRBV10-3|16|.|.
TGTGCCATCAGTGAGTCGGGCCCTGCAACTAATGAAAAACTGTTTTTT
CAISESGPATNEKLFF
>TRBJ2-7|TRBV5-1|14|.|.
TGCGCCAGCAGCTTGCGACAGGGCGGGAGCGAGCAGTACTTC
CASSLRQGGSEQYF
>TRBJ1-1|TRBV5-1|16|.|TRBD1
TGCGCCAGCAGCCGGGAGGGGACAGGGGGCTACACTGAAGCTTTCTTT
CASSREGTGGYTEAFF
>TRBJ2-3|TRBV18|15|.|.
TGTGCCAGCTCTCATAGTAGGGGGAGCACAGATACGCAGTATTTT
CASSHSRGSTDTQYF
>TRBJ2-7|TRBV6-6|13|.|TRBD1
TGTGCCAGCAGGCGACAGGGGGCATACGAGCAGTACTTC
CASRRQGAYEQYF
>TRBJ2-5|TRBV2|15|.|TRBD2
TGTGCCAGCAGTGTTAAGCGGGGGGGTCAAGAGACCCAGTACTTC
CASSVKRGGQETQYF
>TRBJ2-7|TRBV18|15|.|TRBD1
TGTGCCAGCTCACCAACAGACAGGGGGGGATACGAGCAGTACTTC
CASSPTDRGGYEQYF
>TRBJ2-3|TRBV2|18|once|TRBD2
TGTGCCAGCAGCGAAACTAGCGGGGGGGCCATAAATTCAGATACGCAGTATTTT
CASSETSGGAINSDTQYF
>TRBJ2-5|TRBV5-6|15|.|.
TGTGCCAGCAGCTTGATCCGGGAGTCGCAAGAGACCCAGTACTTC
CASSLIRESQETQYF
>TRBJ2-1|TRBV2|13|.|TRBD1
TGTGCCGGGGCCCGGACAGGAAACAATGAGCAGTTCTTC
CAGARTGNNEQFF
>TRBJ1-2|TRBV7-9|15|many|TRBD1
TGTGCCAGCAGCTTAGCCCAGGGACAGGGGCATGGCTACACCTTC
CASSLAQGQGHGYTF
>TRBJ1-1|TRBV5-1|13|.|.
TGCGCCAGCAGCTTGGACAAGAACACTGAAGCTTTCTTT
CASSLDKNTEAFF
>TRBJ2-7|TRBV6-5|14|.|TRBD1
TGTGCCAGCAGTTACCGGGACAGGGTCCACGAGCAGTACTTC
CASSYRDRVHEQYF
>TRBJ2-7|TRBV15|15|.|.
TGTGCCACCAGCCTAACGACGGGACCAACCTACGAGCAGTACTTC
CATSLTTGPTYEQYF
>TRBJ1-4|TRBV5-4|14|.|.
TGTGCCAGCAGTGACGGTAGGACGAATGAAAAACTGTTTTTT
CASSDGRTNEKLFF
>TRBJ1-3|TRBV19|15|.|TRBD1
TGTGCCAGTATGGCAGGGGACAGCTCTGGAAACACCATATATTTT
CASMAGDSSGNTIYF
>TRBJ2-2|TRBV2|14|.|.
TGTGCCAGCAGTGTTCTGGCGGGCACCGGGGAGCTGTTTTTT
CASSVLAGTGELFF
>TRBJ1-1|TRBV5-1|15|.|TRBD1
TGCGCCAGCAGCTTGGGGACAGGGGGAGGAACTGAAGCTTTCTTT
CASSLGTGGGTEAFF
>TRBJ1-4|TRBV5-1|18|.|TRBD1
TGCGCCAGCAGCCGCGGACAGGGGAGGAGGGCAACTAATGAAAAACTGTTTTTT
CASSRGQGRRATNEKLFF
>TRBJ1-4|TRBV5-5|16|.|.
TGTGCCAGCAGCTCCCGAGAGGGGGGCGTTGGTGAAAAACTGTTTTTT
CASSSREGGVGEKLFF
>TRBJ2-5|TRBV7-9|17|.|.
TGTGCCAGCAGCTTGGGCGGGGACAGCGCCCTTCAAGAGACCCAGTACTTC
CASSLGGDSALQETQYF
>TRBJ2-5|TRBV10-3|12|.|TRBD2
TGTGCCATCAGCTTTAGCGGGGAGACCCAGTACTTC
CAISFSGETQYF
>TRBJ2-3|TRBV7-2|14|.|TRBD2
TGTGCCAGTAAGCGGGGGACCAACACAGATACGCAGTATTTT
CASKRGTNTDTQYF
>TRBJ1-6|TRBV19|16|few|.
TGTGCCAGTAGTATTCAGGGGAACTCCTATAATTCACCCCTCCACTTT
CASSIQGNSYNSPLHF